Presented here are 11 T cell receptor beta chains from one specimen sequenced in a study of blood T cell repertoires in COVID-19. TCRdb's table, derived via immunoSEQ multiplex PCR, lists solely in-frame clones and lacks some. Of 70,000 or so clones in the sample, about nine tenths were seen once. Source material: peripheral blood. These TCRs come from a young woman with acute or convalescent COVID-19.

The CDR3 is CAWSFGQGGAEAFF. The CDR3 DNA sequence: TGTGCCTGGAGTTTCGGACAGGGAGGCGCTGAAGCTTTCTTT. V is TRBV30 and J is TRBJ1-1; TRBD1 agrees at 8 bases. The CDR3 length is 14 residues. Germline V gene lookup returns CDR1 GTSNPN and CDR2 SVGIG (reference sequence). With V trimmed by 2 bases and J by 6 bases, 8 bases remained unmatched.

The J gene is TRBJ2-7, the V gene TRBV27, with D possibly matching TRBD1 (6 bases). CDR1 is MNHEY, CDR2 SMNVEV, per germline (reference sequence). V lost 4 bases and J lost 6, with 16 bases in between. This CDR3 has 14 residues. DNA of the CDR3: TGTGCCAGCAGTTCCTCCACAGGGTCGTCCGAGCAGTACTTC. Protein product: CASSSSTGSSEQYF.

The rearrangement links TRBV5-6 to TRBJ1-1; D gene unclear. Germline V gene sequence: CDR1 SGHDT, CDR2 YYEEEE. Trimming took off 0 bases at V and 5 bases at J, with 11 bases between the two ends. There are 14 residues in the CDR3. CDR3 nucleotides: TGTGCCAGCAGCTTGGGTGTTGGGAGAACTGAAGCTTTCTTT. Its translation is CASSLGVGRTEAFF.

This clone appeared a single time. This sequence joins TRBV5-1 and TRBJ2-2; the match to TRBD1 covers 11 bases. Unmatched junction bases numbered 5, after V lost 4 bases and J lost 6 bases. This CDR3 is 15 amino acids long. The germline CDR1 and CDR2 sequences are SGHRS and YFSETQ. CDR3 amino acids: CASSPGQGAAGELFF. The CDR3 nucleotides are TGCGCCAGCAGCCCAGGACAGGGGGCAGCCGGGGAGCTGTTTTTT.

This chain joins TRBV6-5 and TRBJ1-2, with a possible D match to TRBD1 (5 bases). The CDR3 runs 13 residues. Germline values: CDR1 MNHEY, CDR2 SVGAGI. The ends were cut back, 7 bases at V and 2 bases at J, with 11 bases in the middle. The CDR3: CASTPDSNYGYTF. The CDR3 bases are TGTGCCAGCACCCCCGACAGCAACTATGGCTACACCTTC.

The chain uses TRBV27 and TRBJ1-1, with 8 bases matching TRBD1. The ends lost 8 bases at V and 0 bases at J; junction bases unmatched: 8. Germline CDR1 reads MNHEY; CDR2 reads SMNVEV (reference sequence). CDR3 length: 15 residues. CDR3 sequence (DNA): TGTGCCAGCGCCGACAGGGGAGGTGTGAACACTGAAGCTTTCTTT. Amino acids: CASADRGGVNTEAFF.

V usage is TRBV7-8 and J usage is TRBJ1-5, with D perhaps TRBD1 (5 bases). Trimming took 2 bases from V and 3 from J, leaving 11 bases between them. The CDR3 sequence is 15 residues long. The germline V gene encodes CDR1 SGHVS and CDR2 FQNEAQ. CDR3 sequence: CASSLHDSTNQPQHF. The CDR3 DNA follows: TGTGCCAGCAGCTTACATGACAGTACCAATCAGCCCCAGCATTTT.

This chain connects TRBV30 to TRBJ2-2; tentative D call: TRBD1 (5 bases). The germline gives CDR1 GTSNPN, CDR2 SVGIG (reference sequence). Trimming removed 2 bases at V and 3 bases at J, with 10 bases between. The CDR3 contains 14 residues. CDR3 residues: CAWSQGGYTGELFF. In DNA, the CDR3 is TGTGCCTGGAGTCAGGGCGGCTACACCGGGGAGCTGTTTTTT.

This clone was observed once. The V call is TRBV6-5, the J call TRBJ1-5, with TRBD1 identical over 11 bases. The CDR3 spans 14 residues. Germline V gene data show CDR1 as MNHEY and CDR2 as SVGAGI. V lost 10 bases to trimming and J lost 6 bases; unmatched junction nucleotides: 8. CDR3 coding DNA: TGTGCCACCACGGGACAGGGGGTAACTCAGCCCCAGCATTTT. Translating it yields CATTGQGVTQPQHF.

The rearrangement joins TRBV7-6 to TRBJ2-6; D remains ambiguous. Per the germline V gene, CDR1 is SGHVS and CDR2 is FNYEAQ. There are 17 residues in the CDR3. Trimming took off 2 bases at V and 4 bases at J, with 15 bases between the two ends. In DNA form, the CDR3 reads TGTGCCAGCAGCTTAAGGCCCGACTCCGTGGGGGCCAACGTCCTGACTTTC. Its translation: CASSLRPDSVGANVLTF.

The chain links TRBV24-1 to TRBJ2-1, with D possibly matching TRBD2 (5 bases). CDR3 length: 15 residues. Trimming removed 3 bases from V and 6 bases from J, with 14 bases in between. The germline V gene encodes CDR1 KGHDR and CDR2 SFDVKD. Here the CDR3 DNA reads TGTGCCACCAGTGATAACGATCTACTAGTCAATGAGCAGTTCTTC. Encoded protein: CATSDNDLLVNEQFF.